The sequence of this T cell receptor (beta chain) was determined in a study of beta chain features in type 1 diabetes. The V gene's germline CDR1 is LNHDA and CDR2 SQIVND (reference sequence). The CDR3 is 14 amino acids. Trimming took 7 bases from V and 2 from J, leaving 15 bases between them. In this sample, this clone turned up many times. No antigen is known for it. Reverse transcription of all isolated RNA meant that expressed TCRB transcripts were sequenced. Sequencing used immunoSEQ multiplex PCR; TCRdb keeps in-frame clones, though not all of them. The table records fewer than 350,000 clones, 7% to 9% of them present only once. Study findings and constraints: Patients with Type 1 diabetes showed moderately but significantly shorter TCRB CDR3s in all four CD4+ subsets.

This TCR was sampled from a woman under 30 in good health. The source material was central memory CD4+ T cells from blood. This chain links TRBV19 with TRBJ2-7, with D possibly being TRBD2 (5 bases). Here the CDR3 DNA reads TGTGCCAGTAACCTACCGGGGAAACCCTACGAGCAGTACTTC. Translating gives CASNLPGKPYEQYF.